This T cell receptor (beta chain) derives from a study of blood T cell repertoires in COVID-19 (dated by TCRdb to about 2020). For the study in its entirety: The collaborator samples originated in the United States, Italy and Spain and spanned the acute and convalescent phases of COVID-19. The material from the prospective study consisted of cDNA or gDNA derived from T cells, B-cell-depleted T cells, or PBMCs. The dataset comprised deeply sampled blood TCRbeta repertoires from subjects exposed to, actively infected with, or recovered from COVID-19. A freely available public database, intended as a resource for researchers studying the immune response to SARS-CoV-2, is where the repertoires were released. Samples came from the ongoing ImmuneRACE study (first 160 participants) plus 1,254 subjects from 6 global collaborators. Sample metadata almost always included a de-identified subject ID, COVID-19 status, age in years and sex. HLA class I and class II types, where available, came from metadata supplied by the sample provider rather than from assay-based typing. What the research found in general, with its limitations: The quantity of clinical and demographic metadata differed by source and by participant and was supplied without curation.

Whole blood was collected in K2EDTA tubes by collaborating institutions according to the institutions' own protocols. For TCRbeta analysis, collaborator samples were shipped as frozen whole blood, as isolated PBMCs, or as DNA extracted from either sample type. About this clone: Its antigen has not been determined. There are no base qualities to consult, and no much larger clone falls within one base.

The CDR3 spans 14 residues, from the cysteine through the phenylalanine. This entry keeps only the CDR3 DNA: 42 bases, framed from base 1. V and J are truncated by 7 bases and 4 bases respectively, leaving an intervening sequence of 13 bases. Looking up the germline V gene yields CDR1 SNHLY and CDR2 FYNNEI. TCRbeta CDR3 regions were amplified from genomic DNA by means of the immunoSEQ Assay, a bias-controlled multiplex PCR. The paper's processing steps were these. Nucleated cell counts per sample were estimated from amplification of reference gene primers within the assay. To quantify the absolute abundance of each unique TCRbeta CDR3 rearrangement, sequence reads were collapsed and filtered. For each sample, productive Simpson clonality was calculated as the square root of Simpson's diversity index across productive rearrangements. TCRdb re-hosts the immuneACCESS table, in-frame sequences only. Its copies lack some clones; in the studies checked, an unresolved V gene accounts for under half of them, and the cause for the rest is not known. The DNA gave D and trimming, while V, J and clone size come from that table. The sample table shows under 85,000 clones, and 80% to 85% are seen once. The top ten clones comprise 15% to 19% of the sample.

This TCR was sampled from an elderly man with acute or convalescent COVID-19. Sequenced input: peripheral blood. The V and J genes are TRBV2 and TRBJ2-2; TRBD2 is a weak D gene call, 6 bases matching. The CDR3 here reads CASTGESSTGELFF. At the DNA level, the sequence is TGTGCCAGCACGGGGGAATCTAGCACCGGGGAGCTGTTTTTT.